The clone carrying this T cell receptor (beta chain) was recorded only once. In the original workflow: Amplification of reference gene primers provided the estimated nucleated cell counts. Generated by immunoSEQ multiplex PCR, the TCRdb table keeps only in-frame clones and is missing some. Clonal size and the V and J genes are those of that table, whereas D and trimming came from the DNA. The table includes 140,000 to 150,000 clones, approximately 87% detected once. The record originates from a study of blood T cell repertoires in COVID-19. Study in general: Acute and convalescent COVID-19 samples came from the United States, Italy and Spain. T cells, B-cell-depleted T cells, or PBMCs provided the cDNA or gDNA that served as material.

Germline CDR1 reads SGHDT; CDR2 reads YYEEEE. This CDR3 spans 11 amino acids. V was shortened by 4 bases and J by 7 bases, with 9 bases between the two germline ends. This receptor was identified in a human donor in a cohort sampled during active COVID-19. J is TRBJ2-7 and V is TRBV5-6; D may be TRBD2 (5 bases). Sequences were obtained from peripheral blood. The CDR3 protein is CASSRGIEQYF. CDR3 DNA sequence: TGTGCCAGCAGCAGAGGGATTGAGCAGTACTTC. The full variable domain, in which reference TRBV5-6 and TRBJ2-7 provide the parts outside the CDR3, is DAGVTQSPTHLIKTRGQQVTLRCSPKSGHDTVSWYQQALGQGPQFIFQYYEEEERQRGNFPDRFSGHQFPNYSSELNVNALLLGDSALYLCASSRGIEQYFGPGTRLTVT.